This TCR beta chain is drawn from a study of T cells in Graves' hyperthyroidism and ophthalmopathy. The overall study: Peripheral blood collection took place at initial diagnosis, before any treatment.

Germline CDR1 and CDR2: SGHTA and FQGTGA. The CDR3 covers 14 residues. Amplification of TCR beta CDR3 regions used RNA as the template. An initial round of RT-PCR targeting the TCR CDR3 relied on the HTBI primer set. MiXCR, applied by TCRdb to the multiplex PCR reads, yields one record per CDR3 protein. The repertoire holds approximately 690,000 distinct CDR3 sequences, with about 20% as singletons. Points from the study as a whole: Ophthalmopathy and stable hyperthyroidism were separated by a 13 V-J model.

A remark on this clonotype: The antigen remains unidentified. The junction and the germline gene differ at one end; a read error may be behind it.

It was uncontrolled infection, other autoimmune disease, pregnancy or lactation that excluded patients. Clinical symptoms, serum thyroxine and TRAb, thyroid ultrasound and orbital computed tomography were used for the diagnoses. The chain recombines TRBV7-3 with TRBJ2-1; a weak D match, TRBD2 (6 bases). The specimen was blood. The source is a man aged 25 to 40 with Graves' ophthalmopathy. The CDR3: CASSQPMRDYKQFF. The CDR3 nucleotides are TGCGCCAGCAGCCAACCTATGCGGGATTATAAGCAGTTCTTC.